This TCR beta chain emerged from a study of somatic mutations in cytotoxic T cells in rheumatoid arthritis. Overall study: Patient blood, which was peripheral blood collected as 30 ml EDTA, was drawn right after diagnosis and before any treatment started.

Study-wide points: In about an eighth of the roughly 60 patients, the largest CD8+ clone exceeded 20% of CD8+ cells. Among rheumatoid arthritis patients, TRBV07 appeared slightly underrepresented, and this finding was left without any adjustment for multiple comparisons.

For this clone: The antigen is not known.

Germline V gene lookup returns CDR1 SGHNT and CDR2 YENEEA. CDR3 length: 15 residues. V was clipped by 0 bases and J by 2 bases, with 8 bases between them. Some clones are missing from TCRdb's copy, which holds only in-frame ones; the method was immunoSEQ multiplex PCR. The sample holds 15,000 to 20,000 clones, approximately 75% seen once. The sequenced material came from CD8+ T cells sorted from blood. The chain uses TRBV11-3 and TRBJ2-1; D unresolved. This clonotype was obtained from an adult with rheumatoid arthritis. In nucleotides, the CDR3 is TGTGCCAGCAGCTTAGATAGTGGGGCCTACAATGAGCAGTTCTTC. Translated: CASSLDSGAYNEQFF.